This T cell receptor (beta chain) was documented in a study of blood T cells in healthy people across ages. In regard to this clonotype: This clone may be a read error of a much larger clone one base away.

Then a second PCR, running about 6 to 12 cycles, was carried out with a sample-barcoded 5' primer and a J-beta primer mix. TCRdb reprocessed the 5' RACE reads with MiXCR, giving one entry per CDR3 protein. The data hold more than 800,000 distinct CDR3 sequences, with more than 25% observed a single time. The V end lost 4 bases, the J end lost 8 bases, and 11 bases lay between the germline ends. The CDR3 sequence is 12 residues long. The clonotype comes from a woman aged 80 or over in good health. Material for sequencing was blood. The V call is TRBV12-3 or TRBV12-4, the J call TRBJ1-2, with no clear D. The DNA for the CDR3 is TGTGCCAGCAGTTATGGATGGAAAGGCTACACCTTC. As protein: CASSYGWKGYTF.